Listed below are T cell receptor beta chains from one sample, sequenced in a study of a mutant IDH1 vaccine in newly diagnosed glioma. Their antigen targets remain unknown. Method: immunoSEQ multiplex PCR; TCRdb's copy keeps in-frame clones and lacks some. The sample has about 67,000 clones; 75% to 90% are singletons. Source: PBMCs, taken from a glioma patient whose treatment included an IDH1 peptide vaccine. Receptor source: a man younger than 40 with glioma. Both conserved end residues are part of each CDR3. Each record gives: J gene, D gene, clone size, V gene, CDR3 protein, CDR3 DNA. D genes are given only for firm matches. Size tells how often a clone was seen (once, few, many) or the class of an expanded clone, and some rows leave it out.

j_call: TRBJ2-7
d_call: NA
clone_size: NA
v_call: TRBV6-5
cdr3_aa: CASSYSSSSYEQYF
cdr3_nt: TGTGCCAGCAGTTACTCGTCCAGTTCCTACGAGCAGTACTTC

j_call: TRBJ1-6
d_call: NA
clone_size: NA
v_call: TRBV5-1
cdr3_aa: CASSPSRGANSPLHF
cdr3_nt: TGCGCCAGCAGCCCAAGTAGGGGGGCTAATTCACCCCTCCACTTT

j_call: TRBJ1-1
d_call: NA
clone_size: NA
v_call: TRBV5-1
cdr3_aa: CASSLTRFEQGRGIWAFF
cdr3_nt: TGCGCCAGCAGCTTGACCCGTTTTGAACAGGGTCGAGGGATATGGGCTTTCTTT

j_call: TRBJ2-6
d_call: TRBD1
clone_size: NA
v_call: TRBV7-2
cdr3_aa: CASSLDRAGANVLTF
cdr3_nt: TGTGCCAGCAGCTTGGACAGGGCTGGGGCCAACGTCCTGACTTTC

j_call: TRBJ1-5
d_call: NA
clone_size: NA
v_call: TRBV5-8
cdr3_aa: CASPPRVGRAQPQHF
cdr3_nt: TGTGCCAGCCCCCCCCGGGTGGGGAGGGCTCAGCCCCAGCATTTT

j_call: TRBJ1-5
d_call: NA
clone_size: NA
v_call: TRBV2
cdr3_aa: CASSPPGNQPQHF
cdr3_nt: TGTGCCAGCAGTCCCCCCGGTAATCAGCCCCAGCATTTT

j_call: TRBJ2-6
d_call: NA
clone_size: NA
v_call: TRBV5-4
cdr3_aa: CASSLDYSGANVLTF
cdr3_nt: TGTGCCAGCAGCCTGGACTACTCTGGGGCCAACGTCCTGACTTTC

j_call: TRBJ1-2
d_call: NA
clone_size: NA
v_call: TRBV28
cdr3_aa: CASSFLGRAIYGYTF
cdr3_nt: TGTGCCAGCAGTTTTTTGGGCAGGGCAATCTATGGCTACACCTTC

j_call: TRBJ1-5
d_call: TRBD1
clone_size: NA
v_call: TRBV7-2
cdr3_aa: CASSSTGGFNQPQHF
cdr3_nt: TGTGCCAGCAGTTCGACAGGGGGGTTCAATCAGCCCCAGCATTTT

j_call: TRBJ1-2
d_call: NA
clone_size: NA
v_call: TRBV19
cdr3_aa: CASSIDHGSYYGYTF
cdr3_nt: TGTGCCAGTAGTATAGATCACGGGTCCTACTATGGCTACACCTTC

j_call: TRBJ2-7
d_call: NA
clone_size: NA
v_call: TRBV2
cdr3_aa: CASSEGGGGPFSYEQYF
cdr3_nt: TGTGCCAGCAGTGAAGGAGGCGGCGGGCCATTCTCCTACGAGCAGTACTTC

j_call: TRBJ2-7
d_call: TRBD1
clone_size: NA
v_call: TRBV7-9
cdr3_aa: CASSLQDRPYEQYF
cdr3_nt: TGTGCCAGCAGCTTACAGGACAGGCCCTACGAGCAGTACTTC

j_call: TRBJ1-6
d_call: NA
clone_size: NA
v_call: TRBV5-1
cdr3_aa: CASSPTGRDSPLHF
cdr3_nt: TGCGCCAGCAGCCCGACAGGAAGGGATTCACCCCTCCACTTT

j_call: TRBJ2-2
d_call: NA
clone_size: once
v_call: TRBV9
cdr3_aa: CASSVRGRNTGELFF
cdr3_nt: TGTGCCAGCAGCGTACGTGGGAGGAACACCGGGGAGCTGTTTTTT

j_call: TRBJ2-2
d_call: TRBD2
clone_size: once
v_call: TRBV25-1
cdr3_aa: CASSEWSSGGPPGELFF
cdr3_nt: TGTGCCAGCAGTGAATGGAGTAGCGGGGGCCCCCCCGGGGAGCTGTTTTTT

j_call: TRBJ1-1
d_call: NA
clone_size: NA
v_call: TRBV18
cdr3_aa: CASSPAPGRTEAFF
cdr3_nt: TGTGCCAGCTCACCAGCACCAGGGAGAACTGAAGCTTTCTTT

j_call: TRBJ1-1
d_call: NA
clone_size: few
v_call: TRBV5-6
cdr3_aa: CASSYDRTGEAFF
cdr3_nt: TGTGCCAGCAGCTACGACAGAACGGGTGAAGCTTTCTTT

j_call: TRBJ1-5
d_call: NA
clone_size: NA
v_call: TRBV28
cdr3_aa: CASSLTGRMIWAQPQHF
cdr3_nt: TGTGCCAGCAGTTTGACGGGACGGATGATTTGGGCTCAGCCCCAGCATTTT

j_call: TRBJ2-3
d_call: TRBD2
clone_size: NA
v_call: TRBV27
cdr3_aa: CASSLIAGGTLDTQYF
cdr3_nt: TGTGCCAGCAGTTTAATAGCGGGGGGCACGCTGGATACGCAGTATTTT

j_call: TRBJ1-1
d_call: NA
clone_size: NA
v_call: TRBV7-9
cdr3_aa: CASRFLAGVGTEAFF
cdr3_nt: TGTGCCAGCAGGTTCCTGGCCGGGGTAGGGACTGAAGCTTTCTTT

j_call: TRBJ2-5
d_call: NA
clone_size: NA
v_call: TRBV5-4
cdr3_aa: CASSLGGARETQYF
cdr3_nt: TGTGCCAGCAGCTTGGGGGGGGCGAGGGAGACCCAGTACTTC

j_call: TRBJ2-3
d_call: NA
clone_size: NA
v_call: TRBV9
cdr3_aa: CASSVGRSDTQYF
cdr3_nt: TGTGCCAGCAGCGTAGGTCGGTCAGATACGCAGTATTTT

j_call: TRBJ1-5
d_call: TRBD1
clone_size: NA
v_call: TRBV7-9
cdr3_aa: CASSRTGGRNQPQHF
cdr3_nt: TGTGCCAGCAGCCGGACAGGGGGCCGCAATCAGCCCCAGCATTTT

j_call: TRBJ1-5
d_call: TRBD1
clone_size: once
v_call: TRBV19
cdr3_aa: CASSLRTGNGNQPQHF
cdr3_nt: TGTGCCAGTAGTCTCCGGACAGGGAATGGCAATCAGCCCCAGCATTTT

j_call: TRBJ1-2
d_call: TRBD1
clone_size: NA
v_call: TRBV5-1
cdr3_aa: CASSRSAAGQGDGYTF
cdr3_nt: TGCGCCAGCAGCCGATCCGCCGCGGGACAGGGAGATGGCTACACCTTC

j_call: TRBJ1-1
d_call: NA
clone_size: NA
v_call: TRBV28
cdr3_aa: CASSLRGAYSFF
cdr3_nt: TGTGCCAGCAGTTTACGTGGGGCGTATTCTTTCTTT

j_call: TRBJ2-7
d_call: TRBD2
clone_size: once
v_call: TRBV5-1
cdr3_aa: CASSLTSESSYEQYF
cdr3_nt: TGCGCCAGCAGCCTGACTAGCGAAAGCTCCTACGAGCAGTACTTC

j_call: TRBJ1-1
d_call: NA
clone_size: NA
v_call: TRBV5-4
cdr3_aa: CASSSYSNTEAFF
cdr3_nt: TGTGCCAGCAGCTCGTACAGCAACACTGAAGCTTTCTTT

j_call: TRBJ1-1
d_call: NA
clone_size: NA
v_call: TRBV10-1
cdr3_aa: CASSESRGTEAFF
cdr3_nt: TGCGCCAGCAGTGAGTCAAGGGGGACTGAAGCTTTCTTT

j_call: TRBJ2-7
d_call: TRBD1
clone_size: NA
v_call: TRBV4-1
cdr3_aa: CASSHPGQTYEQYF
cdr3_nt: TGCGCCAGCAGCCACCCGGGACAGACCTACGAGCAGTACTTC

j_call: TRBJ2-7
d_call: NA
clone_size: NA
v_call: TRBV9
cdr3_aa: CASSVGQPPYEQYF
cdr3_nt: TGTGCCAGCAGCGTGGGGCAGCCACCCTACGAGCAGTACTTC

j_call: TRBJ2-7
d_call: NA
clone_size: NA
v_call: TRBV4-1
cdr3_aa: CASSQGVTASTYEQYF
cdr3_nt: TGCGCCAGCAGCCAAGGTGTCACAGCGAGTACCTACGAGCAGTACTTC

j_call: TRBJ2-1
d_call: TRBD2
clone_size: NA
v_call: TRBV7-9
cdr3_aa: CASSPSSGGASNEQFF
cdr3_nt: TGTGCCAGCAGCCCAAGTAGCGGGGGGGCCAGCAATGAGCAGTTCTTC